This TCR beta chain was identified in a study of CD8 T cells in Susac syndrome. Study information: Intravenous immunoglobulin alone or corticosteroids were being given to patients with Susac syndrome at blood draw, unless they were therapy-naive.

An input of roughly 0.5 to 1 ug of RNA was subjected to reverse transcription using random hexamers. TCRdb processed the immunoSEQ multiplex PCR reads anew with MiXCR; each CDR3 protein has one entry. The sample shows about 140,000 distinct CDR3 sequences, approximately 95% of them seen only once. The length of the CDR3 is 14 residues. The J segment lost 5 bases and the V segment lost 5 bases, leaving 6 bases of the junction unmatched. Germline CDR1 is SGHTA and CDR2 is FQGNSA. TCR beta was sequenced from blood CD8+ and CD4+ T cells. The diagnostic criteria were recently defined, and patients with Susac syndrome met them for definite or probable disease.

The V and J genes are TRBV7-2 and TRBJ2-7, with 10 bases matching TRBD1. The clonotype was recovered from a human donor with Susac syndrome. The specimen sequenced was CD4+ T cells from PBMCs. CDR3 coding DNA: TGTGCCAGCAGCCCGGGACAGGGGCTCCACGAGCAGTACTTC. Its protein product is CASSPGQGLHEQYF.